The TCR beta chain described here comes from a study of T cell responses to AZD1222 COVID-19 vaccine (TCRdb year 2021). Broadly, across the study: AZD1222 recipients with second doses at about 4 weeks or about 12 weeks were pooled, because spike-specific TCR depth and breadth did not differ between schedules. Trial participants were enrolled into age subgroups of 18-55, 56-69 and 70-plus years, which contained 148, 28 and 57 TCR-sequenced participants, respectively. TCR sequencing covered roughly 230 trial participants: 200 to 220 given two doses of AZD1222 and around 26 given two doses of MenACWY control vaccine.

The time point label corresponds to: baseline before first vaccination. Vaccinee samples came from UK trials COV001 and COV002, including a single-blind randomized controlled phase 2/3 trial of AZD1222 (ChAdOx1 nCoV-19) in healthy adults. For TCRbeta chain sequencing, PBMC samples were collected from trial participants at day 0 and at day 28 after the second dose. The CDR3 regions of human TCRbeta chains were analyzed by immunosequencing. Regarding the original processing steps: Repertoire TCRs were checked for matches against a reference library of SARS-CoV-2-specific TCRs that had been generated using the MIRA antigen-specificity platform. Breadth meant the fraction of unique TCRs that were SARS-CoV-2-associated, whereas depth meant the fraction of total T cells that were SARS-CoV-2-associated. Using the MIRA data, each spike-specific TCR was mapped to the spike region that the TCR reacts to and placed in a CD4 or CD8 class. Log10-transformed breadth and depth values were compared by one-way ANOVA with Sidak's multiple comparisons tests. Not all clones reach the TCRdb copy of this immuneACCESS table, which keeps in-frame sequences only. Checked studies attribute under half of the gap to unresolved V genes and leave the rest unexplained. The DNA gave D and trimming, while V, J and clone size come from that table. The sample yields 110,000 to 150,000 clones; under 95% were counted once. The top ten hold over 7.5% of the sample.

Overall results and qualifications from the work: Because no day 14 peak-response samples were available, repertoires were characterized only after the peak T cell response. Only five or six AZD1222 recipients were SARS-CoV-2 seropositive at baseline, limiting conclusions about previously exposed vaccinees. Reportedly, close to half of the unique spike-specific TCRs recognized epitopes lying outside the regions that are mutated in the B.1.351 and B.1.1.7 variants. In the small 56-69-year group, the increase in depth fell short of significance, most likely because of low power. After two AZD1222 doses, both the breadth and the depth of spike-specific TCRs were significantly higher than at day 0 and than in MenACWY recipients. Participants were mostly white British and included more females than males, and it was suggested by the authors that clonal diversity may have been underestimated. The whole spike protein was spanned by vaccine-associated CD4 TCRs, and dominant responses were seen in regions 160-218 and 743-854.

With respect to this clone: Its antigen specificity is not known. No clone much larger than this one lies a single base away; base qualities are absent.

The CDR3 numbers 14 residues from cysteine through phenylalanine. Only the CDR3 region is kept as DNA, spanning 42 bases read in frame from base 1. The junction carries 11 bases between V and J, which are trimmed by 0 bases and 8 bases respectively. CDR1 is given as SGDLS and CDR2 as YYNGEE, both from the germline V gene. The TCR sequence derives from an adult in good health. Recombination connected TRBV9 to TRBJ1-4, with TRBD1 as a weak D call on 5 bases. The sample in question was peripheral blood, obtained on day 0 of AZD1222 vaccination. The base sequence is TGTGCCAGCAGCGTAGCAGGGTTTGGGGAAAAACTGTTTTTT. Its translation reads: CASSVAGFGEKLFF.